This entry describes one T cell receptor beta chain. The data originate from a study of blood T cell repertoires in COVID-19. Whole-study context: Acute and convalescent COVID-19 specimens originated in the United States, Italy and Spain. The cDNA or gDNA used as material had been derived from T cells, B-cell-depleted T cells, or PBMCs.

Profiling relied on immunoSEQ multiplex PCR, and the TCRdb table lists in-frame clones only, not all of them. The data show about 160,000 clones, 86% seen once. Deletions cut 0 bases from V and 5 bases from J, with 16 bases between. CDR3 length: 16 residues. From germline, CDR1 is LNHNV and CDR2 YYDKDF (reference sequence). The sample taken for sequencing was peripheral blood. The clonotype originates from a man aged 45-65 years with active or convalescent COVID-19. V is TRBV15 and J is TRBJ2-5; D possibly corresponds to TRBD2 (5 bases). This CDR3 is CATSREGSIGEETQYF. CDR3 DNA: TGTGCCACCAGCAGAGAGGGGTCCATCGGGGAGGAGACCCAGTACTTC.